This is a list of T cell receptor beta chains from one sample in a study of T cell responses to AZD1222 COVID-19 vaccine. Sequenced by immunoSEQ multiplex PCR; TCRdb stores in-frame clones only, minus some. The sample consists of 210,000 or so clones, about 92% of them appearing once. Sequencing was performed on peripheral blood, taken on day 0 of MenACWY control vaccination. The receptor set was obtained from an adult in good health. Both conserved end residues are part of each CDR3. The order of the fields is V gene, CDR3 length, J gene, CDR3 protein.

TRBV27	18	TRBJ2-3	CASSSPKGRRAQWGTQYF
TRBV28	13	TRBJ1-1	CASSYRVDTEAFF
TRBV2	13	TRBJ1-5	CASSDRVNQPQHF
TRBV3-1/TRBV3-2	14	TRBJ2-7	CASSQDGGTRGQYF
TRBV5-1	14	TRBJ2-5	CASSLGQKQETQYF
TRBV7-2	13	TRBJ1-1	CASGPGGITEAFF
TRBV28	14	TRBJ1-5	CASSLRGGNQPQHF
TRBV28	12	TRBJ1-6	CASSLRNSPLHF
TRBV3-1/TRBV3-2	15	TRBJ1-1	CASSHLITGGTEAFF
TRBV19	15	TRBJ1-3	CASTRGGGAGNTIYF
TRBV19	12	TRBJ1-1	CASGAFLVNAFF
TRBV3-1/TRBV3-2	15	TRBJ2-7	CASSPEGGGAYEQYF
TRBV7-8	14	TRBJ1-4	CASSLGMSAGKVFF
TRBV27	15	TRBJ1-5	CASSARGVSSQPQHF
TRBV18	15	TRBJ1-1	CASSQPGKENTEAFF
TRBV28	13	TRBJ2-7	CASTGTATREQYF
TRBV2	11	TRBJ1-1	CAGAGNTEAFF
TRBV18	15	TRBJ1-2	CASSPMGRGDYGYTF
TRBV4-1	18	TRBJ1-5	CASSQVGQGARGNQPQHF
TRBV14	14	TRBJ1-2	CASSPPSTGSGYTF
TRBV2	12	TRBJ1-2	CASSKEDYGYTF
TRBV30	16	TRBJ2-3	CAWSGGPIPRTDTQYF
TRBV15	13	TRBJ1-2	CATRAQADYGYTF
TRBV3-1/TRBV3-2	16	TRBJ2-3	CASSQGTGGVTDTQYF
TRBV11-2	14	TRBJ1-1	CASSSPRVRGEAFF
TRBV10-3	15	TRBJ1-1	CAISEGQGMNTEAFF
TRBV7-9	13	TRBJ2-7	CASSLLVSYEQYF